The T cell receptor (beta chain) described here comes from a study of T cells in Graves' hyperthyroidism and ophthalmopathy. Researchers amplified the TCR beta CDR3 regions from RNA transcripts. In the first-round RT-PCR of the TCR CDR3, the HTBI primer set was used. TCRdb re-derived calls from the multiplex PCR reads in MiXCR, one entry per CDR3 protein. The data contain 500,000 to 750,000 distinct CDR3 sequences, approximately 15% of them seen just once; the ten biggest clones take up 7.1%. The study's findings and limits: Most clonotypes expanded in the thyroid (above 0.001) were also present in blood. Classification by a 13 V-J model distinguished ophthalmopathy from stable hyperthyroidism. The model foresaw ophthalmopathy a median around 6.4 months prior to onset.

Ten or more counts support this clonotype. Its specificity is not known. Each diagnosis was grounded in clinical symptoms, serum thyroxine and TRAb, thyroid ultrasound, and orbital computed tomography. Between the trimmed V and J ends, which lost 0 bases and 7 bases, there was a span of 19 bases. The CDR3 contains 16 residues. The V gene's germline CDR1 is KGHSH and CDR2 LQKENI. This rearrangement joins TRBV18 to TRBJ2-7, with a possible D match to TRBD1 (6 bases). Sequencing was done on a sample of blood. This receptor was obtained from a woman aged 18-35 years with Graves' ophthalmopathy. Written as DNA, the CDR3 is TGTGCCAGCTCACCACCACCTGGGAACAGGGAACGGGAGCAGTACTTC. As protein: CASSPPPGNREREQYF.